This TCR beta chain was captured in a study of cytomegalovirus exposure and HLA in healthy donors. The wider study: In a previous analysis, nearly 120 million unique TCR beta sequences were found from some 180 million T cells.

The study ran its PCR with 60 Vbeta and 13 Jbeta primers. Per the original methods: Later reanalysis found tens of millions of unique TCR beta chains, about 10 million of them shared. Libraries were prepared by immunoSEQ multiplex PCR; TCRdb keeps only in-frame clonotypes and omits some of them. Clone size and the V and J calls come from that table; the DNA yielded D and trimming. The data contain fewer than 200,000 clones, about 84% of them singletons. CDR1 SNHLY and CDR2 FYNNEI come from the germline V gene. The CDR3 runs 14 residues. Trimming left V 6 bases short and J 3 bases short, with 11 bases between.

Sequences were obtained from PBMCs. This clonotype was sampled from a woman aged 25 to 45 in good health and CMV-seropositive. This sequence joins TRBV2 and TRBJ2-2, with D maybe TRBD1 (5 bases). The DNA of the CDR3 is TGTGCCAGCAGACCTGACAGCTACACCGGGGAGCTGTTTTTT. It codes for CASRPDSYTGELFF. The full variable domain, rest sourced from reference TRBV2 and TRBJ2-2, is EPEVTQTPSHQVTQMGQEVILRCVPISNHLYFYWYRQILGQKVEFLVSFYNNEISEKSEIFDDQFSVERPDGSNFTLKIRSTKLEDSAMYFCASRPDSYTGELFFGEGSRLTVL.